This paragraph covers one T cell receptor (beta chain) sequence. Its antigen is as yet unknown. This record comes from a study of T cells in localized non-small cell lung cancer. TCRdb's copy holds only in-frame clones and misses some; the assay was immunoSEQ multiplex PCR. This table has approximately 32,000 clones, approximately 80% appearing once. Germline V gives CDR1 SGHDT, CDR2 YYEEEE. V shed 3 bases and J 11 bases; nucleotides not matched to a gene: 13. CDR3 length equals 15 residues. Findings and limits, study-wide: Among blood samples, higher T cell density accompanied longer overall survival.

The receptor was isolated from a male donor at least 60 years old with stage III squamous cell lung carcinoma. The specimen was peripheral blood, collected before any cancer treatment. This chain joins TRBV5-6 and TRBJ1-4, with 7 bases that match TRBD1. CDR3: CASSSTGSKGRKLFF. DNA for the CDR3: TGTGCCAGCAGCTCGACAGGGTCGAAGGGGCGCAAACTGTTTTTT. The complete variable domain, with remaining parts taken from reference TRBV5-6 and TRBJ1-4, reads DAGVTQSPTHLIKTRGQQVTLRCSPKSGHDTVSWYQQALGQGPQFIFQYYEEEERQRGNFPDRFSGHQFPNYSSELNVNALLLGDSALYLCASSSTGSKGRKLFFGSGTQLSVL.